The TCR beta chain under discussion was sequenced for a study of graft-versus-host responses after intestinal transplantation. Across the study: The whole recipient group had anti-thymocyte globulin induction followed by tacrolimus and steroids for around 3 years.

Assay: immunoSEQ multiplex PCR; the TCRdb copy retains only in-frame clones and omits some. The sample yields some 70,000 clones, roughly 92% seen once. The germline gives CDR1 SSHAT, CDR2 FNYEAQ (reference sequence). Trimming shortened V by 1 base and J by 6 bases, and 8 bases separated the two germline ends. The CDR3 has 13 amino acids. The chain combines TRBV7-7 with TRBJ2-3; a possible D gene is TRBD2 (5 bases). The source of this sequence is a human patient who received an intestinal transplant, so some T cells may come from the graft donor. The source was bone marrow, collected less than 750 days after intestinal transplantation. For the CDR3, the DNA is TGTGCCAGCAGCTTAGAGACGGGGGATACGCAGTATTTT. Translated, it gives CASSLETGDTQYF. Looking up the rest from reference TRBV7-7 and TRBJ2-3 gives the full variable domain: GAGVSQSPRYKVTKRGQDVTLRCDPISSHATLYWYQQALGQGPEFLTYFNYEAQPDKSGLPSDRFSAERPEGSISTLTIQRTEQRDSAMYRCASSLETGDTQYFGPGTRLTVL.